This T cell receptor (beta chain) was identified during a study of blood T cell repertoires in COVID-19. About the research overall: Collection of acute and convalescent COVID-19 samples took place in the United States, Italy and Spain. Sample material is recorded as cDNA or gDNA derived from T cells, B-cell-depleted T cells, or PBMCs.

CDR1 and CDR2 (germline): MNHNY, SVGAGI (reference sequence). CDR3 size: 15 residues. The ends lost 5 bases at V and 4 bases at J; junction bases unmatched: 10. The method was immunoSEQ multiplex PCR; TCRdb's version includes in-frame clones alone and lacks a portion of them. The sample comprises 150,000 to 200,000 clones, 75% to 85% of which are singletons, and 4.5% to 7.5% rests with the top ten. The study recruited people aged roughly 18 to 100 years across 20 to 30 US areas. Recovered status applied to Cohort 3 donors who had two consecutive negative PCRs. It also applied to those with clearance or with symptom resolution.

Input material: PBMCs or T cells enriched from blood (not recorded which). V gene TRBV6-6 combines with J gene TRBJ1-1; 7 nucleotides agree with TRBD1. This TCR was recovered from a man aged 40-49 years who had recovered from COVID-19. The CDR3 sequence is CASSARTGAGTEAFF. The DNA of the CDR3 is TGTGCCAGCAGTGCAAGAACAGGGGCGGGCACTGAAGCTTTCTTT.